These 21 T cell receptor beta chains were all obtained from the same sample, sequenced in a study of early stage breast cancer tumors (dated by TCRdb to the late 2010s). Libraries came from the immunoSEQ multiplex PCR assay. Entries here come from immuneACCESS through TCRdb and include only in-frame sequences with V and J called. Some clones fail to appear in such tables; in the studies checked, an unresolved V gene covers under half of the shortfall, and the cause of the remainder is unknown. The sample table contains about 6,000 clones; only one count was recorded for approximately 78% of them. The ten top clones hold 11% of the sample. Sequenced material: normal breast tissue next to the tumor. Every receptor here comes from an older person with breast cancer.

The chain carries TRBV28 and TRBJ2-1; 9 nucleotides agree with TRBD2. Germline V CDR1 and CDR2: MDHEN, SYDVKM. The CDR3 runs 15 residues. V lost 6 bases to trimming and J lost 7 bases; unmatched junction nucleotides: 10. CDR3 in amino acids: CASRLGREGRNEQFF. CDR3 DNA sequence: TGTGCCAGCAGGCTCGGGCGGGAGGGCCGGAATGAGCAGTTCTTC.

The chain links TRBV30 to TRBJ2-1; 10 bases map to TRBD2. The germline CDR1 and CDR2 sequences are GTSNPN and SVGIG (reference sequence). CDR3 length equals 17 residues. V dropped 1 base and J dropped 7; count of bases not matched to a gene: 13. CDR3: CAWSDSGRKVGTNEQFF. In nucleotides, the CDR3 is TGTGCCTGGAGTGATAGCGGGAGGAAGGTTGGGACGAATGAGCAGTTCTTC.

The J gene is TRBJ1-4, the V gene TRBV9, with TRBD1 identical over 8 bases. V shed 4 bases, J shed 3 bases, and the junction held 8 bases outside the gene matches. The CDR3 covers 16 residues. Per the germline V gene, CDR1 is SGDLS and CDR2 is YYNGEE. CDR3 amino acids: CASSPTPGQANEKLFF. The DNA for the CDR3 is TGTGCCAGCAGCCCCACTCCGGGACAGGCTAATGAAAAACTGTTTTTT.

The chain recombines TRBV2 with TRBJ2-3; D may be TRBD1 (6 bases). Trimming shortened V by 7 bases and J by 1 base, and 15 bases separated the two germline ends. The germline V gene has CDR1 SNHLY and CDR2 FYNNEI. The CDR3 sequence is 15 residues long. The CDR3 region has the DNA TGTGCCAGCAACCTAAGGACAGTTGGCACAGATACGCAGTATTTT. It specifies CASNLRTVGTDTQYF. The full variable domain, its missing parts supplied by reference TRBV2 and TRBJ2-3, is EPEVTQTPSHQVTQMGQEVILRCVPISNHLYFYWYRQILGQKVEFLVSFYNNEISEKSEIFDDQFSVERPDGSNFTLKIRSTKLEDSAMYFCASNLRTVGTDTQYFGPGTRLTVL.

This chain connects TRBV4-2 to TRBJ1-2; D may be TRBD1 (5 bases). V lost 0 bases and J lost 8, with 22 bases in between. Germline-derived CDR1 and CDR2 are LGHNA and YNFKEQ. The CDR3 is made up of 17 amino acids. The CDR3 sequence: CASSQEVGVVLGVGYTF. The DNA for the CDR3 is TGTGCCAGCAGCCAAGAAGTAGGGGTGGTGTTAGGGGTCGGCTACACCTTC.

In this sample, this clone turned up once. The genes are TRBV10-3 and TRBJ1-1, with TRBD1 identical over 8 bases. CDR1 and CDR2 from the germline V gene are ENHRY and SYGVKD. After removal of 9 bases from V and 10 bases from J, the junction contained 19 bases not matched to a gene. The CDR3 is made up of 15 amino acids. The chain's CDR3 is CAMADDQGARGRAFF. The CDR3 nucleotides read TGTGCCATGGCTGATGACCAGGGGGCGCGGGGGAGAGCTTTCTTT.

The rearrangement uses TRBV5-6 and TRBJ2-5; TRBD2 aligns across 10 bases. The trim removed 0 bases at V and 2 bases at J, leaving 7 bases unmatched. The V gene's germline CDR1 is SGHDT and CDR2 YYEEEE. The CDR3 has 17 amino acids. CDR3: CASSLGFSGGSQETQYF. CDR3 in DNA: TGTGCCAGCAGCTTGGGGTTTAGCGGGGGGTCTCAAGAGACCCAGTACTTC.

The chain recombines TRBV7-8 with TRBJ2-5; D possibly corresponds to TRBD2 (6 bases). This CDR3 region has 15 residues. Germline-derived CDR1 and CDR2 are SGHVS and FQNEAQ. Trimming stripped 4 bases from V and 5 bases from J, with 17 bases between. The chain's CDR3 is CASSSRWTRGETQYF. The DNA of the CDR3 is TGTGCCAGCAGCTCGCGGTGGACCCGGGGGGAGACCCAGTACTTC.

The V gene is TRBV7-7, the J gene TRBJ2-1; tentative D call: TRBD2 (6 bases). This CDR3 comprises 13 residues. The germline V and J ends were trimmed by 0 bases and 9 bases, with 9 bases remaining between them. Germline V gene data show CDR1 as SSHAT and CDR2 as FNYEAQ (reference sequence). In DNA, the CDR3 is TGTGCCAGCAGCTTAGCGGGGGGAGCTGAGCAGTTCTTC. As protein: CASSLAGGAEQFF. The full variable domain, its missing parts supplied by reference TRBV7-7 and TRBJ2-1, is GAGVSQSPRYKVTKRGQDVTLRCDPISSHATLYWYQQALGQGPEFLTYFNYEAQPDKSGLPSDRFSAERPEGSISTLTIQRTEQRDSAMYRCASSLAGGAEQFFGPGTRLTVL.

In its sample, this clone was seen a few times. The chain is built from TRBV15 and TRBJ1-2; D gene uncertain. Trimming shortened V by 0 bases and J by 4 bases, and 9 bases separated the two germline ends. This CDR3 spans 14 amino acids. The germline V gene encodes CDR1 LNHNV and CDR2 YYDKDF (reference sequence). CDR3 loop: CATSRDVLSYGYTF. The CDR3, as DNA: TGTGCCACCAGCAGAGATGTTCTGTCCTATGGCTACACCTTC.

In its sample, this clone was seen a few times. The chain joins TRBV30 to TRBJ1-6, with a tentative D call TRBD1 (6 bases). Germline CDR1 and CDR2: GTSNPN and SVGIG (reference sequence). CDR3 length: 14 residues. Between the trimmed V and J ends, which lost 3 bases and 4 bases, there was a span of 10 bases. The CDR3 sequence is CAWRTGGYNSPLHF. CDR3 nucleotide sequence: TGTGCCTGGAGGACAGGAGGTTATAATTCACCCCTCCACTTT.

The chain uses TRBV7-9 and TRBJ1-1; D is undetermined. Germline V lookup: CDR1 SEHNR, CDR2 FQNEAQ (reference sequence). This CDR3 has 13 residues. Trimming cost V 5 bases and J 1 base, with 8 bases left between them. This CDR3 reads CASSITANTEAFF. CDR3 nucleotides: TGTGCCAGCAGCATAACTGCGAACACTGAAGCTTTCTTT.

The V and J genes are TRBV19 and TRBJ2-2, with D maybe TRBD1 (6 bases). The CDR3 runs to 15 residues. V shed 9 bases and J shed 4 bases, with 18 bases lying between them. In germline, CDR1 is LNHDA, CDR2 SQIVND (reference sequence). CDR3 amino acids: CASKVTGSITGELFF. The DNA for the CDR3 is TGTGCCAGCAAGGTTACAGGGTCGATCACCGGGGAGCTGTTTTTT.

The chain links TRBV5-1 to TRBJ2-5; D is undetermined. This CDR3 region has 14 residues. V shed 2 bases and J shed 2 bases, with 10 bases lying between them. Germline CDR1 reads SGHRS; CDR2 reads YFSETQ. The CDR3 nucleotides read TGCGCCAGCAGCTTAGTCGGCGGTCAAGAGACCCAGTACTTC. It codes for CASSLVGGQETQYF.

The rearrangement joins TRBV5-1 to TRBJ2-1, with a weak D call TRBD2 (6 bases). The CDR3 has 14 residues. V was cut by 10 bases and J by 0 bases, with 14 bases left in between. In germline, CDR1 is SGHRS, CDR2 YFSETQ. The chain's CDR3 is CASHSGSSYNEQFF. The CDR3, as DNA: TGCGCCTCTCATAGCGGTAGCTCCTACAATGAGCAGTTCTTC.

This sequence joins TRBV19 and TRBJ2-7; 7 bases fit TRBD1. CDR1 LNHDA and CDR2 SQIVND come from the germline V gene (reference sequence). The CDR3 is 15 amino acids. Germline trimming cut 4 bases from V and 2 bases from J; bases unmatched to any gene: 8. The CDR3 loop is CASSTTGTQPYEQYF. The CDR3 DNA sequence: TGTGCCAGTAGTACGACAGGGACCCAACCCTACGAGCAGTACTTC.

This clone has just a few counts. V is TRBV30 and J is TRBJ1-6, with 10 bases fitting TRBD1. Germline loops: CDR1 GTSNPN, CDR2 SVGIG (reference sequence). Trimming cost V 7 bases and J 10 bases; bases outside gene matches: 10. This CDR3 spans 14 amino acids. The CDR3 loop reads CAYCRDRGFSPLHF. The CDR3 DNA follows: TGTGCCTACTGCCGGGACAGGGGCTTCTCACCCCTCCACTTT.

Written as DNA, the CDR3 is TGTGCCAGCAGTGAGTCTACTAGCGGGAGCGAGCAGTACTTC. Translated: CASSESTSGSEQYF. This sequence joins TRBV2 and TRBJ2-7; TRBD2 aligns across 11 bases. CDR1 and CDR2 from the germline V gene are SNHLY and FYNNEI. Germline trimming cut 3 bases from V and 6 bases from J; bases unmatched to any gene: 4. The CDR3 extends over 14 amino acids.

J is TRBJ1-1 and V is TRBV19; D ambiguous. The germline gives CDR1 LNHDA, CDR2 SQIVND (reference sequence). The CDR3 sequence is 13 residues long. V shed 3 bases and J shed 2 bases, with 7 bases lying between them. The CDR3 protein is CASSIGGNTEAFF. In DNA, the CDR3 is TGTGCCAGTAGTATCGGAGGTAACACTGAAGCTTTCTTT.

This clone is termed medium-sized (0.01 to 0.1%). The chain links TRBV7-9 to TRBJ2-7; 9 bases line up with TRBD1. The germline V gene has CDR1 SEHNR and CDR2 FQNEAQ (reference sequence). J gave up 5 bases and V 4 bases, and 6 bases lay outside the gene matches. The CDR3 is 14 residues long. CDR3 in amino acids: CASSSGTGIHEQYF. The CDR3 nucleotides read TGTGCCAGCAGCTCCGGGACAGGGATCCACGAGCAGTACTTC. Based on the CDR3 plus reference TRBV7-9 and TRBJ2-7, the full variable domain is DTGVSQNPRHKITKRGQNVTFRCDPISEHNRLYWYRQTLGQGPEFLTYFQNEAQLEKSRLLSDRFSAERPKGSFSTLEIQRTEQGDSAMYLCASSSGTGIHEQYFGPGTRLTVT.

DNA for the CDR3: TGTGCCAGCAGTTACGGGCAGGGTGGCACCGGGGAGCTGTTTTTT. It translates to CASSYGQGGTGELFF. The V gene is TRBV6-5, the J gene TRBJ2-2, with D perhaps matching TRBD1 (5 bases). The V end was cut by 2 bases, the J end by 4 bases, with 11 bases between. CDR1 is MNHEY, CDR2 SVGAGI, per germline. This CDR3 has 15 residues.